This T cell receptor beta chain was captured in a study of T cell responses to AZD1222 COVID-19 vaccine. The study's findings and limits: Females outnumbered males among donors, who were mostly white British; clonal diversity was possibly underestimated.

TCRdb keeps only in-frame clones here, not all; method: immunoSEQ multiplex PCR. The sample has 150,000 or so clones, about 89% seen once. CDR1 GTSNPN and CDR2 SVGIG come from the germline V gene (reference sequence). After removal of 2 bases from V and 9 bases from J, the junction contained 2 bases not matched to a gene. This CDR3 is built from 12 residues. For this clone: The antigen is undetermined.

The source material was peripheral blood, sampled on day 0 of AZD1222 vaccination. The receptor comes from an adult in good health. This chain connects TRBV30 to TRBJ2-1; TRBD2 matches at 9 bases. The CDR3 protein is CAWSSSGIEQFF. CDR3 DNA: TGTGCCTGGAGTTCTAGCGGGATTGAGCAGTTCTTC. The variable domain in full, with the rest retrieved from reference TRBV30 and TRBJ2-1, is SQTIHQWPATLVQPVGSPLSLECTVEGTSNPNLYWYRQAAGRGLQLLFYSVGIGQISSEVPQNLSASRPQDRQFILSSKKLLLSDSGFYLCAWSSSGIEQFFGPGTRLTVL.